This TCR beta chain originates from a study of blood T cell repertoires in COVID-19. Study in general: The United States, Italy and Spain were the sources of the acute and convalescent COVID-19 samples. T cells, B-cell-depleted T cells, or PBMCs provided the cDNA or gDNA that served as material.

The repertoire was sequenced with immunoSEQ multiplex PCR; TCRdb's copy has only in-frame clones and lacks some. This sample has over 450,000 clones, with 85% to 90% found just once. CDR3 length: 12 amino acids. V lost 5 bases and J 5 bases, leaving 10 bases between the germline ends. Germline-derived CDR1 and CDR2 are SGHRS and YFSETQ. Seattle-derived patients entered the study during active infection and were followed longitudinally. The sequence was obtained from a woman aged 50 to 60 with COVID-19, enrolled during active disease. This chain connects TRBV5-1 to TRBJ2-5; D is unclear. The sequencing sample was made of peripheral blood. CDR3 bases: TGCGCCAGCAGTAGCACCCGGGAGACCCAGTACTTC. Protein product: CASSSTRETQYF.